This is a list of T cell receptor beta chains from one sample in a study of early T cells in non-severe SARS-CoV-2 infection. TCRdb itself ran the 5' RACE reads through MiXCR, one entry per CDR3 protein. The sample holds some 64,000 distinct CDR3 sequences, 18% seen once. The sample consisted of whole blood, taken at baseline. These receptors all come from an adult who was a healthcare worker with PCR-confirmed SARS-CoV-2 infection or an uninfected control (not recorded which). The CDR3 runs from the conserved cysteine through the conserved F or W. A D gene is named only where the DNA matches it firmly. Only some rows state a clone size, as once, few, many or a class for expanded clones.

TGTGCCAGCTCACCAGGAGCGGCCCCCTACGAGCAGTACTTC CASSPGAAPYEQYF NA TRBV18 NA TRBJ2-7
TGTGCCAGCAGTCCTCAGGGGGCTCACTCTGGGGCCAACGTCCTGACTTTC CASSPQGAHSGANVLTF NA TRBV12-3/TRBV12-4 TRBD1 TRBJ2-6
TGTGCCAGCAGTTTAACTAGCGGGAGTTACGAGCAGTACTTC CASSLTSGSYEQYF many TRBV12-3/TRBV12-4 TRBD2 TRBJ2-7
TGTGCCAGCAGCGGACAAATCAATCAGCCCCAGCATTTT CASSGQINQPQHF few TRBV7-9 NA TRBJ1-5
TGTGCCAGCAGTTACTCGCGGGGTACACAAGATACGCAGTATTTT CASSYSRGTQDTQYF many TRBV6-6 NA TRBJ2-3
TGTGCCAGCAGTTTAGACTCAGGGTCGAATGAGCAGTTCTTC CASSLDSGSNEQFF few TRBV12-3/TRBV12-4 NA TRBJ2-1
TGTGCCATCAGTGGGGAAGGACCTACAGAGACCCAGTACTTC CAISGEGPTETQYF NA TRBV10-3 NA TRBJ2-5
TGTGCCAGCACTACGGCCACGACGAACATAAGGGCTACGCAGTATTTT CASTTATTNIRATQYF many TRBV21-1 NA TRBJ2-3
TGTGCCAGCAGCTTAGGGGGACCGGGTGCAACTAATGAAAAACTGTTTTTT CASSLGGPGATNEKLFF few TRBV7-2 NA TRBJ1-4
TGTGCCAGCAGCTTGAGTTTGTCACGACAGTACTTC CASSLSLSRQYF NA TRBV5-5 NA TRBJ2-7
TGCGCCAGCAGGGGAGCCTCCACAGATACGCAGTATTTT CASRGASTDTQYF NA TRBV5-1 NA TRBJ2-3
TGTGCCAGCAGCGCGGGACAGTACTACGAGCAGTACTTC CASSAGQYYEQYF NA TRBV11-2 NA TRBJ2-7
TGTGCCAGCAGCCCCGTTAGCCGCCAAGGCTACACCTTC CASSPVSRQGYTF NA TRBV7-2 NA TRBJ1-2
TGCGCCAGCAGCTCGACGCCGGGACAGCCCCTACACTTC CASSSTPGQPLHF few TRBV5-1 TRBD1 TRBJ2-7
TGTGCCAGCAGCATAGGGCGGTTAGAGAGCTCCTACGAGCAGTACTTC CASSIGRLESSYEQYF NA TRBV6-2/TRBV6-3 NA TRBJ2-7
TGTGCCAGTATTCAAGATGGCAGACTTTACACCGGGGAGCTGTTTTTT CASIQDGRLYTGELFF NA TRBV19 NA TRBJ2-2
TGTGCCAGCAGCCATACCCGTGAGCAGTTCTTC CASSHTREQFF NA TRBV3-1 NA TRBJ2-1
TGTGCCAGCAGCTTATCTGGGGTCCTCTATGGCTACACCTTC CASSLSGVLYGYTF few TRBV7-2 NA TRBJ1-2
TGTGCCAGCAGCGACCCGAACTCCTACGAGCAGTACTTC CASSDPNSYEQYF many TRBV9 NA TRBJ2-7
TGCGCCAGCAGGGCTGGACAGGGGGCGAACAATGAGCAGTTCTTC CASRAGQGANNEQFF few TRBV10-2 TRBD1 TRBJ2-1
TGTGCCAGCAGCCCGGGTTTATGGAACACTGAAGCTTTCTTT CASSPGLWNTEAFF many TRBV3-1 NA TRBJ1-1
TGCAGTGCTAGTCCCCTTACCGGGGGGGGCTCCTACGAGCAGTACTTC CSASPLTGGGSYEQYF NA TRBV20-1 TRBD2 TRBJ2-7
TGTGCCAGCAGCGTACGTTGGGGGAGTGACACCATATATTTT CASSVRWGSDTIYF few TRBV12-3/TRBV12-4 NA TRBJ1-3
TGCGCCAGCAGCCCCCCTAGCGGGGGGGCCGGAGAGACCCAGTACTTC CASSPPSGGAGETQYF many TRBV5-1 TRBD2 TRBJ2-5
TGCGCCAGCAGCTTACAGAATTCCAACTATGGCTACACCTTC CASSLQNSNYGYTF NA TRBV5-1 NA TRBJ1-2
TGCAGTGCTAGGAGACCTGCGGACACTGAAGCTTTCTTT CSARRPADTEAFF few TRBV20-1 NA TRBJ1-1
TGTGCCAGCAGCTTGACCAGCTATGGCTACACCTTC CASSLTSYGYTF few TRBV5-4 NA TRBJ1-2
TGCAGTGCCGCCCGGGACAGGGGGTCCTACGAGCAGTACTTC CSAARDRGSYEQYF NA TRBV20-1 TRBD1 TRBJ2-7
TGCAGTGCTAGAGATTCGATCTTCTCTGGAAACACCATATATTTT CSARDSIFSGNTIYF few TRBV20-1 NA TRBJ1-3
TGTGCCAGCGGTCCTAACCAGGGACTAGCGGGAGGAAGCGAGCAGTACTTC CASGPNQGLAGGSEQYF NA TRBV2 TRBD2 TRBJ2-7
TGTGCCAGCAGCAAGACCAAAGGCAACACAGATACGCAGTATTTT CASSKTKGNTDTQYF NA TRBV28 NA TRBJ2-3
TGCAGCGTTGAAGACAGGATCTATGGCTACACCTTC CSVEDRIYGYTF few TRBV29-1 NA TRBJ1-2
TGTGCCAGCAGTTCCCTAGCGAAGTCCTACAATGAGCAGTTCTTC CASSSLAKSYNEQFF NA TRBV6-5 NA TRBJ2-1
TGTGCCAGCAGCTTAGACGGGGCCCTCACAGATACGCAGTATTTT CASSLDGALTDTQYF few TRBV7-9 NA TRBJ2-3
TGCGCCAGCAGTGTGTTGGGGGACCCTGTAGATTCACCCCTCCACTTT CASSVLGDPVDSPLHF NA TRBV10-2 NA TRBJ1-6
TGTGCCAGCAGCTTACATCAGAACACCGGGGAGCTGTTTTTT CASSLHQNTGELFF few TRBV11-2 NA TRBJ2-2
TGCGCCAGCAGCTCCGGTACGAACACCGGGGAGCTGTTTTTT CASSSGTNTGELFF NA TRBV5-1 NA TRBJ2-2
TGTGCCAGCACCCAAAGAGACTTTGGAAGGGGGACCCAGTACTTC CASTQRDFGRGTQYF NA TRBV6-1 NA TRBJ2-5
TGCAGCGTGGGAAATCTGGGGGTCGAGACCCAGTACTTC CSVGNLGVETQYF few TRBV29-1 NA TRBJ2-5
TGTGCCAGCAGCCAAGACTCCGAGGGTGTCGGCACTGAAGCTTTCTTT CASSQDSEGVGTEAFF many TRBV3-1 NA TRBJ1-1
TGCAGCGTTGAACACCTGGACACCGGGGAGCTGTTTTTT CSVEHLDTGELFF many TRBV29-1 NA TRBJ2-2
TGTGCAAGTCGCTTATCGGCCGGGAAGAATCAGCCCCAGCATTTT CASRLSAGKNQPQHF NA TRBV12-2 NA TRBJ1-5
TGTGCCAGCAGCCCCAGTGATGGGAGTAATTCACCCCTCCACTTT CASSPSDGSNSPLHF NA TRBV7-9 NA TRBJ1-6
TGTGCCAGCAACCCCAGGAGGCTCTCCGAGACTGAAGCTTTCTTT CASNPRRLSETEAFF few TRBV11-2 NA TRBJ1-1
TGCAGTGCTAGAGAGGGGGCGGGTGAAAAACTGTTTTTT CSAREGAGEKLFF few TRBV20-1 NA TRBJ1-4
TGTGCCAGCAGCCAAGCCCCGGGCGGCACTGAAGCTTTCTTT CASSQAPGGTEAFF NA TRBV14 NA TRBJ1-1
TGTGCCAGCAGTTGGACTAGCGGGAACTCGTTGCAGTACTTC CASSWTSGNSLQYF NA TRBV6-2/TRBV6-3 TRBD2 TRBJ2-7
TGTGCCAGCAGCGGAGTCAGGGGTTCTAACTATGGCTACACCTTC CASSGVRGSNYGYTF many TRBV2 NA TRBJ1-2
TGTGCCAGCAGCTCAAGGACTAGTAAGCAGACCCAGTACTTC CASSSRTSKQTQYF few TRBV11-2 TRBD2 TRBJ2-5
TGCGCCAGCAGCCTTTCTAGCGGGAGTGCCGGGGAGCTGTTTTTT CASSLSSGSAGELFF few TRBV4-1 TRBD2 TRBJ2-2
TGCAGCGTTGCACTGTCCCCCCGTTCTGGGGCCAACGTCCTGACTTTC CSVALSPRSGANVLTF few TRBV29-1 NA TRBJ2-6
TGTGCCACCAGTGACGGGACGCTCAGCACAGATACGCAGTATTTT CATSDGTLSTDTQYF few TRBV24-1 NA TRBJ2-3